The rows below give T cell receptor beta chains drawn from one sample of a study of blood T cell repertoires in COVID-19. Using immunoSEQ multiplex PCR, the repertoire was profiled, and TCRdb retains in-frame clones only, with some absent. The repertoire holds some 240,000 clones, with about 80% as singletons. The sample taken for sequencing was peripheral blood. These TCRs come from a woman older than 75 with acute or convalescent COVID-19. Both conserved end residues are part of each CDR3. A D gene is named only where the DNA matches it firmly. Rows may omit the clone size; those that give it use once, few, many or a size class.

d_call: TRBD1
j_call: TRBJ2-3
v_call: TRBV19
clone_size: .
cdr3_nt: TGTGCCAGTAGGGGGACAGGCACAGATACGCAGTATTTT
cdr3_aa: CASRGTGTDTQYF

d_call: .
j_call: TRBJ1-6
v_call: TRBV5-1
clone_size: .
cdr3_nt: TGCGCCAGCAGCTTGAACGGACACTATAATTCACCCCTCCACTTT
cdr3_aa: CASSLNGHYNSPLHF

d_call: .
j_call: TRBJ2-1
v_call: TRBV4-2
clone_size: .
cdr3_nt: TGTGCCAGCAGCCAAGGAGGGTACAATGAGCAGTTCTTC
cdr3_aa: CASSQGGYNEQFF

d_call: TRBD1
j_call: TRBJ1-4
v_call: TRBV3-1/TRBV3-2
clone_size: .
cdr3_nt: TGTGCCAGCAGCCAAGGACAGGGGGCGGAAAAACTGTTTTTT
cdr3_aa: CASSQGQGAEKLFF

d_call: .
j_call: TRBJ1-1
v_call: TRBV5-1
clone_size: once
cdr3_nt: TGCGCCAGCAGCTTCGGGGGTAGGGGGAACACTGAAGCTTTCTTT
cdr3_aa: CASSFGGRGNTEAFF

d_call: .
j_call: TRBJ2-3
v_call: TRBV6-5
clone_size: once
cdr3_nt: TGTGCCAGCAGTTACGGCAGTAGGGGGTTCCCAGATACGCAGTATTTT
cdr3_aa: CASSYGSRGFPDTQYF

d_call: TRBD1
j_call: TRBJ1-2
v_call: TRBV5-1
clone_size: .
cdr3_nt: TGCGCCAGCAGCACGGACAGGGGTAACTATGGCTACACCTTC
cdr3_aa: CASSTDRGNYGYTF

d_call: TRBD1
j_call: TRBJ2-7
v_call: TRBV4-2
clone_size: .
cdr3_nt: TGTGCCAGCAGCCAAGATCCAATGGGACAGGGGAGCTACGAGCAGTACTTC
cdr3_aa: CASSQDPMGQGSYEQYF

d_call: .
j_call: TRBJ1-5
v_call: TRBV7-9
clone_size: .
cdr3_nt: TGTGCCAGCAGCCAGGGGTATCATCAGCCCCAGCATTTT
cdr3_aa: CASSQGYHQPQHF

d_call: TRBD2
j_call: TRBJ2-3
v_call: TRBV5-1
clone_size: .
cdr3_nt: TGCGCCAGCAAAAATGGACTAGCGGGGGGATTTACGCAGTATTTT
cdr3_aa: CASKNGLAGGFTQYF

d_call: .
j_call: TRBJ2-7
v_call: TRBV12-2
clone_size: once
cdr3_nt: TGTGCAAGTCGCTTAGCGCGGGGGGACCCCTACGAGCAGTACTTC
cdr3_aa: CASRLARGDPYEQYF

d_call: .
j_call: TRBJ2-3
v_call: TRBV7-9
clone_size: .
cdr3_nt: TGTGCCAGCGGACAAGCCAGCACAGATACGCAGTATTTT
cdr3_aa: CASGQASTDTQYF

d_call: TRBD2
j_call: TRBJ2-6
v_call: TRBV19
clone_size: .
cdr3_nt: TGTGCCAGTCGTTATGGGGGGACTAGCGGGGGAGCCTCTGGGGCCAACGTCCTGACTTTC
cdr3_aa: CASRYGGTSGGASGANVLTF

d_call: .
j_call: TRBJ1-5
v_call: TRBV6-2/TRBV6-3
clone_size: .
cdr3_nt: TGTGCCAGCAGTTACTTCTCCATCGGTAGCAATCAGCCCCAGCATTTT
cdr3_aa: CASSYFSIGSNQPQHF

d_call: .
j_call: TRBJ1-2
v_call: TRBV5-4
clone_size: .
cdr3_nt: TGTGCCAGCAGCCGGCCGGGGGGGGTGAATGGCTACACCTTC
cdr3_aa: CASSRPGGVNGYTF

d_call: .
j_call: TRBJ2-1
v_call: TRBV3-1/TRBV3-2
clone_size: .
cdr3_nt: TGTGCCAGCAGCCAAGCGGGACTTGACAATGAGCAGTTCTTC
cdr3_aa: CASSQAGLDNEQFF

d_call: TRBD1
j_call: TRBJ1-4
v_call: TRBV29-1
clone_size: .
cdr3_nt: TGCAGCGTTGAAGGATCGACAGGGAGGCAGGAAAAACTGTTTTTT
cdr3_aa: CSVEGSTGRQEKLFF

d_call: TRBD2
j_call: TRBJ2-1
v_call: TRBV19
clone_size: .
cdr3_nt: TGTGCCACCCAACGAGTAGTGGCGGGGGGGCAGAATGAGCAGTTCTTC
cdr3_aa: CATQRVVAGGQNEQFF

d_call: .
j_call: TRBJ1-5
v_call: TRBV18
clone_size: .
cdr3_nt: TGTGCCAGCTCGTCGGACAGAAATCAGCCCCAGCATTTT
cdr3_aa: CASSSDRNQPQHF

d_call: .
j_call: TRBJ2-1
v_call: TRBV11-2
clone_size: .
cdr3_nt: TGTGCCAGCAGCTTGGGGCGGGGCTTTGAGCAGTTCTTC
cdr3_aa: CASSLGRGFEQFF

d_call: .
j_call: TRBJ1-3
v_call: TRBV7-9
clone_size: .
cdr3_nt: TGTGCCAGCGATCAAGGACTGAACTCTGGAAACACCATATATTTT
cdr3_aa: CASDQGLNSGNTIYF

d_call: .
j_call: TRBJ1-4
v_call: TRBV6-5
clone_size: .
cdr3_nt: TGTGCCAGCAGGACCCTATCGGGGACTAATGAAAAACTGTTTTTT
cdr3_aa: CASRTLSGTNEKLFF